This T cell receptor beta chain was captured by sequencing in a study of cytomegalovirus exposure and HLA in healthy donors. A remark on this clone: Its antigen remains unidentified.

Study-level points and caveats: By HLA locus, TCR association rates varied in a later analysis, with DRB1 showing the most and HLA-C the fewest. V- and J-gene trimming of TCR beta was linked (in a later analysis) to a missense DCLRE1C variant.

Healthy bone marrow donors supplied every sample. Primers for the PCR totalled 60 Vbeta and 13 Jbeta. Generated by immunoSEQ multiplex PCR, the TCRdb table keeps only in-frame clones and is missing some. The sample includes 200,000 or so clones, approximately 82% of them seen just once. Germline V gives CDR1 SGHTS, CDR2 YDEGEE. CDR3 length: 15 amino acids. Between the trimmed V and J ends, which lost 5 bases and 5 bases, there was a span of 18 bases. This receptor was identified in a young woman in good health and CMV-seropositive. The rearrangement uses TRBV5-8 and TRBJ2-3, with a tentative D call TRBD2 (6 bases). Sequences were obtained from PBMCs. DNA for the CDR3: TGTGCCAGCAGAGAGAGCCAGGGACTGAAAGATACGCAGTATTTT. It encodes CASRESQGLKDTQYF. Based on the CDR3 plus reference TRBV5-8 and TRBJ2-3, the full variable domain is EAGVTQSPTHLIKTRGQQATLRCSPISGHTSVYWYQQALGLGLQFLLWYDEGEERNRGNFPPRFSGRQFPNYSSELNVNALELEDSALYLCASRESQGLKDTQYFGPGTRLTVL.